This section outlines one TCR beta chain sequence together with its context. The antigen remains unidentified. The data were taken from a study of T cell responses to AZD1222 COVID-19 vaccine. About the study: Pooling covered second doses at about 4 or about 12 weeks.

Repertoires were generated with immunoSEQ multiplex PCR, while TCRdb's copy carries only in-frame clones and drops some. Of roughly 190,000 clones in the sample, about 92% were seen once. Study outcomes and limitations: Donors were mostly white British, more females; clonal diversity possibly underestimated.

Material: peripheral blood, obtained on day 0 of AZD1222 vaccination. This clonotype originated in an adult in good health.

CDR3: CASSRGSNEKLFF. The CDR3 DNA follows: TGTGCCAGCTCTCGGGGGTCTAATGAAAAACTGTTTTTT. The rearrangement uses TRBV18 and TRBJ1-4; D perhaps matches TRBD1 (5 bases). The CDR3 loop spans 13 amino acids. The V end lost 6 bases, the J end lost 3 bases, and 8 bases lay between the germline ends. Germline CDR1 KGHSH, CDR2 LQKENI.